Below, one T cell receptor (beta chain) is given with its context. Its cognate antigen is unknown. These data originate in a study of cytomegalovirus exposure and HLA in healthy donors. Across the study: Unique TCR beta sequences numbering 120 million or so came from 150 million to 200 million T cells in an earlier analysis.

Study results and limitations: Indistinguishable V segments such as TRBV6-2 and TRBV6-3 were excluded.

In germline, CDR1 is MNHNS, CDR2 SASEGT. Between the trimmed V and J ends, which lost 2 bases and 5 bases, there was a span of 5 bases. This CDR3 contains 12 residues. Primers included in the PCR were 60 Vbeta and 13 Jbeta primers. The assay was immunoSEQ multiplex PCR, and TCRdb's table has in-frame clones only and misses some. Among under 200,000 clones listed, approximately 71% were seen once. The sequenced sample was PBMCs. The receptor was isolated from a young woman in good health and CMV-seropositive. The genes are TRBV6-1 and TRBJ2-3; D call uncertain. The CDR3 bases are TGTGCCAGCAGTGAATGGCTAGATACGCAGTATTTT. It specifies CASSEWLDTQYF.